This T cell receptor beta chain was captured in a study of blood T cell repertoires in COVID-19. Study context: COVID-19 samples, acute and convalescent, were from the United States, Italy and Spain. Sources were T cells, B-cell-depleted T cells, or PBMCs; the material itself was cDNA or gDNA.

Original processing methods: Reference gene primer amplification yielded estimated nucleated cell counts. Clones were read by immunoSEQ multiplex PCR, and TCRdb kept only the in-frame ones, dropping some. For V, J and clone size, that table is used; D and trimming come from the DNA. The table records some 290,000 clones, about 90% of them present only once. Enrolled during active infection, Seattle patients were then followed longitudinally. Germline-derived CDR1 and CDR2 are LNHDA and SQIVND (reference sequence). V lost 3 bases and J 0 bases, leaving 3 bases between the germline ends. The CDR3 has 13 residues.

The chain employs TRBV19 and TRBJ1-3; D ambiguous. This clonotype originated in a woman aged 25 to 39 with COVID-19, enrolled during active disease. Sequencing was done on a sample of peripheral blood. As DNA, the CDR3 is TGTGCCAGTAGTATCTCCTCTGGAAACACCATATATTTT. Amino acids: CASSISSGNTIYF.